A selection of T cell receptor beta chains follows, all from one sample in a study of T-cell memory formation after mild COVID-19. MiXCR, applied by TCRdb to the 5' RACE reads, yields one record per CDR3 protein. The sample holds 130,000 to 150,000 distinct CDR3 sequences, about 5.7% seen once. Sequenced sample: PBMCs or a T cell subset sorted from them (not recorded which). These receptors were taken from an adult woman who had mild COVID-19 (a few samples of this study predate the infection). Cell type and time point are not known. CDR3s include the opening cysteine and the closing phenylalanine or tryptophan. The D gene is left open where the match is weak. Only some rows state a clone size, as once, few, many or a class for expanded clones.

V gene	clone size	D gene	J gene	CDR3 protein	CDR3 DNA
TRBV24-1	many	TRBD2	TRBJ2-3	CATRAGNFRRGTDTQYF	TGTGCCACCAGAGCGGGAAACTTTCGGCGGGGAACAGATACGCAGTATTTT
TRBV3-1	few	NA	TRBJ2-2	CASSPTSNGELFF	TGTGCCAGCAGCCCTACTAGCAACGGGGAGCTGTTTTTT
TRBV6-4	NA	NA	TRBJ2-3	CASIDSSSEYTDTQYF	TGTGCCAGCATTGACTCCTCTAGCGAGTACACAGATACGCAGTATTTT
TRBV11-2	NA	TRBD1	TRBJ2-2	CASSLGQGTNTGELFF	TGTGCCAGCAGCCTCGGACAGGGGACGAACACCGGGGAGCTGTTTTTT
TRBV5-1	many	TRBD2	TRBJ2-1	CASMTAGGDEQFF	TGCGCCAGCATGACGGCGGGAGGGGATGAGCAGTTCTTC
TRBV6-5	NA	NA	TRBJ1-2	CASSYTTAGGPLNYGYTF	TGTGCCAGCAGTTACACGACAGCTGGGGGGCCCCTAAATTATGGCTACACCTTC
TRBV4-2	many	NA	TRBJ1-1	CASSQDSFRQVNTEAFF	TGTGCCAGCAGCCAAGATTCATTTAGACAGGTGAACACTGAAGCTTTCTTT
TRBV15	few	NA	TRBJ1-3	CATRDLSAGNTIYF	TGTGCCACCCGAGACTTGAGTGCTGGAAACACCATATATTTT
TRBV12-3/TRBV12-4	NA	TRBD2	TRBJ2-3	CASRASGRRPDTQYF	TGTGCCAGCAGGGCTAGCGGGCGCCGCCCAGATACGCAGTATTTT
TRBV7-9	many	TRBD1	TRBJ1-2	CASRSPRDREDGYTF	TGTGCCAGCAGATCGCCCCGGGACAGGGAGGATGGCTACACCTTC
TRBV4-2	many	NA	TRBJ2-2	CASSHDPGELFF	TGTGCCAGCAGCCATGATCCCGGGGAGCTGTTTTTT
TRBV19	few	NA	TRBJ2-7	CASSDPSFSYEQYF	TGTGCCAGTAGTGATCCTAGCTTCTCCTACGAGCAGTACTTC
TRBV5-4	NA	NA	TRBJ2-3	CASSLEQATDTQYF	TGTGCCAGCAGCTTGGAACAGGCCACAGATACGCAGTATTTT
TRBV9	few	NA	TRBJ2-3	CASSPRLQGADTQYF	TGTGCCAGCAGCCCCCGCTTGCAGGGAGCAGATACGCAGTATTTT
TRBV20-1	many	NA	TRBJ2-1	CSARVLAAYNEQFF	TGCAGTGCTAGGGTACTAGCAGCCTACAATGAGCAGTTCTTC
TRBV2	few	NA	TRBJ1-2	CASRLTGPYGYTF	TGTGCCAGCAGGCTGACAGGTCCTTATGGCTACACCTTC
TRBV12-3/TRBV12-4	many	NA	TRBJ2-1	CASSSERAGRVEQFF	TGTGCCAGCAGTTCCGAAAGGGCAGGACGGGTTGAGCAGTTCTTC
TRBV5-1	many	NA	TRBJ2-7	CASSSTVIPRGFYEQYF	TGCGCCAGCAGCTCTACCGTCATCCCTCGGGGGTTCTACGAGCAGTACTTC
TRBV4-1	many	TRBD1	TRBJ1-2	CASSQVGQHYGYTF	TGCGCCAGCAGCCAAGTGGGACAGCACTATGGCTACACCTTC
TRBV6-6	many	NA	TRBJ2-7	CASSSPSTASYEQYF	TGTGCCAGCAGTTCGCCGTCGACAGCTAGCTACGAGCAGTACTTC
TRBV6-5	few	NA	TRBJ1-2	CASRSSGAGYGYTF	TGTGCCAGCAGGTCCTCTGGCGCCGGCTATGGCTACACCTTC
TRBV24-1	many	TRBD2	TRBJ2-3	CATSESSGGRTDTQYF	TGTGCCACCAGTGAGTCTAGCGGGGGGCGCACAGATACGCAGTATTTT
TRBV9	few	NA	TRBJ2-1	CASSVGVEQFF	TGTGCCAGCAGCGTAGGGGTGGAGCAGTTCTTC
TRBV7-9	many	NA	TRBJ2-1	CASSPSRLSYNEQFF	TGTGCCAGCAGCCCTTCGCGTCTCTCCTACAATGAGCAGTTCTTC
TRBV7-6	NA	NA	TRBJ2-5	CASSYLGQQETQYF	TGTGCCAGCAGCTACCTTGGGCAGCAAGAGACCCAGTACTTC
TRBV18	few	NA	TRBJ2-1	CASSPVRDSGNEQFF	TGTGCCAGCTCACCAGTTCGGGACTCGGGAAATGAGCAGTTCTTC
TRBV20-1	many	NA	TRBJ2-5	CSAGRTGQTQTQYF	TGCAGTGCTGGTCGTACGGGACAAACTCAGACCCAGTACTTC
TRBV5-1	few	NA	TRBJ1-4	CASSLAGLPNEKLFF	TGCGCCAGCAGCTTGGCCGGGTTACCTAATGAAAAACTGTTTTTT
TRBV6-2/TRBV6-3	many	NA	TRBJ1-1	CASSRLGGVNTEAFF	TGTGCCAGCAGTCGGCTAGGGGGGGTGAACACTGAAGCTTTCTTT